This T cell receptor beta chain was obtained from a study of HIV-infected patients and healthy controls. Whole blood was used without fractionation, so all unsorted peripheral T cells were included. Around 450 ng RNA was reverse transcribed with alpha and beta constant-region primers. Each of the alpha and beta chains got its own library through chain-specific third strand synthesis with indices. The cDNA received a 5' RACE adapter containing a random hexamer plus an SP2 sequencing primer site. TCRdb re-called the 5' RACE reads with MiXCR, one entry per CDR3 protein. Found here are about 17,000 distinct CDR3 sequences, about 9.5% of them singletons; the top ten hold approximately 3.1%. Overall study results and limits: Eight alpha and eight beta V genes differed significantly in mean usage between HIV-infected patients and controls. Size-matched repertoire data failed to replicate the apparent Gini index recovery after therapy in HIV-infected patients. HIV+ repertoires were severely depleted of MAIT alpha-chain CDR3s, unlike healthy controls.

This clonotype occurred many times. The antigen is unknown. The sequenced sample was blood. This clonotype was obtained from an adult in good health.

CDR3 region: CATSDSHLRGDGTDTQYF. DNA of the CDR3: TGTGCCACCAGTGATTCCCACCTACGAGGGGACGGGACAGATACGCAGTATTTT. The chain uses TRBV24-1 and TRBJ2-3; D may match TRBD1 or TRBD2 (5 bases each). Germline values: CDR1 KGHDR, CDR2 SFDVKD. The CDR3 length is 18 residues. The V gene lost 2 bases and the J gene lost 3 bases, with 20 bases spanning the gap.